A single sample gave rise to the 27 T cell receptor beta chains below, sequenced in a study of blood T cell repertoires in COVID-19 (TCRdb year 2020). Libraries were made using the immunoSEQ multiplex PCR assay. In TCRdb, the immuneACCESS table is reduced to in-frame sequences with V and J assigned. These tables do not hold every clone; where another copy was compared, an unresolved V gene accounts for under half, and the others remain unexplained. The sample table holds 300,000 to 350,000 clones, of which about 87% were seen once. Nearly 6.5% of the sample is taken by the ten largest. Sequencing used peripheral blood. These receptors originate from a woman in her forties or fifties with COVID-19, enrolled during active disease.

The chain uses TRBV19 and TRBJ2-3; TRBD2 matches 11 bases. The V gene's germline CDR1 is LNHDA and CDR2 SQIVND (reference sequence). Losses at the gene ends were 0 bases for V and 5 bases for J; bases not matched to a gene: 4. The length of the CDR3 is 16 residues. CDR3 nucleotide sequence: TGTGCCAGTAGTATAGAAGTAGCGGGAGGGGTAGATACGCAGTATTTT. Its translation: CASSIEVAGGVDTQYF. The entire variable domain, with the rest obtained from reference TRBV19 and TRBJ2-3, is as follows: DGGITQSPKYLFRKEGQNVTLSCEQNLNHDAMYWYRQDPGQGLRLIYYSQIVNDFQKGDIAEGYSVSREKKESFPLTVTSAQKNPTAFYLCASSIEVAGGVDTQYFGPGTRLTVL.

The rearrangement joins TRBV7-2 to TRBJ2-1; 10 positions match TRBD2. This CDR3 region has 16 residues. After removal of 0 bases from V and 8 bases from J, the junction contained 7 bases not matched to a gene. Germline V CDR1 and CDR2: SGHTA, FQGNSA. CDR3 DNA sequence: TGTGCCAGCAGCTTAGCGGGAAGCGGGAGGGCCGATGAGCAGTTCTTC. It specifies CASSLAGSGRADEQFF.

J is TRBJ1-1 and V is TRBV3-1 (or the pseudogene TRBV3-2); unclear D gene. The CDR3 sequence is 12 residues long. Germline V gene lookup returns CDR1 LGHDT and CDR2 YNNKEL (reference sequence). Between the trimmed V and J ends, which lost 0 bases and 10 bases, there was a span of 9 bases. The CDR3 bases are TGTGCCAGCAGCCAAGAACGGGGAAGAGCTTTCTTT. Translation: CASSQERGRAFF.

CDR3 loop: CAGAQSPRGTQYF. CDR3 nucleotide sequence: TGTGCGGGGGCACAGAGCCCCAGGGGAACGCAGTATTTT. This chain uses TRBV2 with TRBJ2-3; the D gene is possibly TRBD1 (6 bases). The CDR3 consists of 13 residues. Germline CDR1 SNHLY, CDR2 FYNNEI.

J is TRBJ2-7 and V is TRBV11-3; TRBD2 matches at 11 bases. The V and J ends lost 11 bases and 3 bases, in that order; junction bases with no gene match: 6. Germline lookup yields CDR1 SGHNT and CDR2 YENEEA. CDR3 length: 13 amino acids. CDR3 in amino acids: CASRSGRGYEQYF. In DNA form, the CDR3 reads TGTGCCTCTCGTAGCGGGAGGGGCTACGAGCAGTACTTC.

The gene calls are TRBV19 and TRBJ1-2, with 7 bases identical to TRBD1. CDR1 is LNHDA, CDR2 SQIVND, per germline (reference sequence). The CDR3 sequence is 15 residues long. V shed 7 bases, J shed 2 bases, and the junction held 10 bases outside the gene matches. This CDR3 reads CASIPGQQENYGYTF. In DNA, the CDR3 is TGTGCCAGTATCCCGGGACAGCAGGAGAACTATGGCTACACCTTC.

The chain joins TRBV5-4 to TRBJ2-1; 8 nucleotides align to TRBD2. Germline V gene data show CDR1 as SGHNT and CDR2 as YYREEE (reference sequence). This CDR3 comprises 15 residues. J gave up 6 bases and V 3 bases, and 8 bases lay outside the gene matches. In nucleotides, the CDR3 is TGTGCCAGCAGCTCAGCGGGGGAGGTTGGCAATGAGCAGTTCTTC. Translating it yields CASSSAGEVGNEQFF.

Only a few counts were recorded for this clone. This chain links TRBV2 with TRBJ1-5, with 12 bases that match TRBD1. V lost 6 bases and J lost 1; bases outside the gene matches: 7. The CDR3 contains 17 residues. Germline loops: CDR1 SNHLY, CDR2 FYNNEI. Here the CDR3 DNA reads TGTGCCAGCAGCCGGGACAGGGGGCCCGGGAGCAATCAGCCCCAGCATTTT. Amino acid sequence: CASSRDRGPGSNQPQHF.

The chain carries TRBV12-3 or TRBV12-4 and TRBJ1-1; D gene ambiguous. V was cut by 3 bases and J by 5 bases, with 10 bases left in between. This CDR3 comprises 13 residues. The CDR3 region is CASSFPLGTEAFF. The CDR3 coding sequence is TGTGCCAGCAGTTTCCCCCTCGGGACTGAAGCTTTCTTT.

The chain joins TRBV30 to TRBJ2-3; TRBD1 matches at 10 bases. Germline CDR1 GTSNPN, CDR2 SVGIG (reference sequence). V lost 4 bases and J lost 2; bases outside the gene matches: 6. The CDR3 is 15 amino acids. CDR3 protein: CAWNRGQGDTDTQYF. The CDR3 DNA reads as TGTGCCTGGAACCGCGGACAGGGGGACACAGATACGCAGTATTTT.

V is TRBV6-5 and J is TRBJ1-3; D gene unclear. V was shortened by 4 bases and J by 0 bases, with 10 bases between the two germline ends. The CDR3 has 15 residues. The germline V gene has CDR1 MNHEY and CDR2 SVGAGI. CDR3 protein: CASSSAWSSGNTIYF. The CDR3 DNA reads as TGTGCCAGCAGTTCCGCTTGGAGCTCTGGAAACACCATATATTTT.

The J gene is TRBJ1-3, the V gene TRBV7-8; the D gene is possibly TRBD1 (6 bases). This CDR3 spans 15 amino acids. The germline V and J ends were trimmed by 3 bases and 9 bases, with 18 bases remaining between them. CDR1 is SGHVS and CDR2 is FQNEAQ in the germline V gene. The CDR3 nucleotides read TGTGCCAGCAGCTTCACCGACAGGCAATTAGGCACCATATATTTT. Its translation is CASSFTDRQLGTIYF.

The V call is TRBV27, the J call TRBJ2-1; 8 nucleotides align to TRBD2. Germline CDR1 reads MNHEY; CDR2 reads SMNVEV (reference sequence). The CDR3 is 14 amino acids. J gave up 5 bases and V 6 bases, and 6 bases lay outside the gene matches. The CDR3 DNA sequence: TGTGCCAGCAGACTCCTGACTAGCGACAATGAGCAGTTCTTC. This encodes CASRLLTSDNEQFF.

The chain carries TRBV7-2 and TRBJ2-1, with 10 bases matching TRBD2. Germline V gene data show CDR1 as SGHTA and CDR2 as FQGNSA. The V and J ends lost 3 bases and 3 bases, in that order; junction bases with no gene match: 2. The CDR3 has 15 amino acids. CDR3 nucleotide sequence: TGTGCCAGCAGCTTTCTAGCGGGAGTCTACAATGAGCAGTTCTTC. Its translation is CASSFLAGVYNEQFF.

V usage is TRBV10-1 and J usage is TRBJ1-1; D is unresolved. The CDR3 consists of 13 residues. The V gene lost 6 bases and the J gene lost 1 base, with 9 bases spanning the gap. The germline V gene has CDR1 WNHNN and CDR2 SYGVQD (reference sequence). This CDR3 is CASRRSQNTEAFF. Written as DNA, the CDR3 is TGCGCCAGCAGGAGATCGCAGAACACTGAAGCTTTCTTT.

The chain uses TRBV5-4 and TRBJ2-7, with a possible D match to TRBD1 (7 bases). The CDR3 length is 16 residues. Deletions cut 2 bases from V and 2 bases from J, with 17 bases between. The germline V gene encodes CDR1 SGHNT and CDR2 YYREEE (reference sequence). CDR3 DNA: TGTGCCAGCAGCTTATCCCCAGGGGGGCCTACCTACGAGCAGTACTTC. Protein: CASSLSPGGPTYEQYF.

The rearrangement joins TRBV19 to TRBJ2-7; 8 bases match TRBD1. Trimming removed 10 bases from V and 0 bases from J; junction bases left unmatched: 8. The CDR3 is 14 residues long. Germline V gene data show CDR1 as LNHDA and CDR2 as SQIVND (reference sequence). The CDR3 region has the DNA TGTGCCACTAAGGGACAGGAGCGCTCCTACGAGCAGTACTTC. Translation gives CATKGQERSYEQYF.

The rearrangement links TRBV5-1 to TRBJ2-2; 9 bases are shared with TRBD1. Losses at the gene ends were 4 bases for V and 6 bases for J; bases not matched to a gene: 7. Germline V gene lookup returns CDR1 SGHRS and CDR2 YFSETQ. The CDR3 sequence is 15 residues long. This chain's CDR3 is CASSRNRGQAGELFF. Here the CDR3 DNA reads TGCGCCAGCAGCAGAAACAGGGGGCAGGCCGGGGAGCTGTTTTTT.

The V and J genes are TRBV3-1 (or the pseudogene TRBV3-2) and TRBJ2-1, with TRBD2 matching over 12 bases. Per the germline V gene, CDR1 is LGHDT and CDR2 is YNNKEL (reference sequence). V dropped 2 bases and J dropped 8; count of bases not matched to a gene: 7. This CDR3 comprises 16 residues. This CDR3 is CASSQSTSGRIHEQFF. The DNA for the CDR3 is TGTGCCAGCAGCCAATCGACTAGCGGGAGAATCCATGAGCAGTTCTTC.

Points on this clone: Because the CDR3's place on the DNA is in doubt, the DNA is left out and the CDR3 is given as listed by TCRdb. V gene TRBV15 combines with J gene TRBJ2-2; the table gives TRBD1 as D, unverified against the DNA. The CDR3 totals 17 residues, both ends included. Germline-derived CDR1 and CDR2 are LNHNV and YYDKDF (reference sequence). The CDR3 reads CATSRDDNFLAVGELFF.

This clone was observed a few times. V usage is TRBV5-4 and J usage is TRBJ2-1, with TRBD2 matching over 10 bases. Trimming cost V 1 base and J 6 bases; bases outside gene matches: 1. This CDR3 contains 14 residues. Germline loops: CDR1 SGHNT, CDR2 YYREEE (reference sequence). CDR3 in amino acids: CASSLTSGTNEQFF. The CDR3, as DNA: TGTGCCAGCAGCTTGACTAGCGGGACCAATGAGCAGTTCTTC.

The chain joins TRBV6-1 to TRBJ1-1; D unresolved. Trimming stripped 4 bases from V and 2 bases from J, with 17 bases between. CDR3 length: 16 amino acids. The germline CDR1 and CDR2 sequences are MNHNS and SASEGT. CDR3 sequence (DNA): TGTGCCAGCAGTGGGCGGGTGGGCAGGAGAAACACTGAAGCTTTCTTT. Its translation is CASSGRVGRRNTEAFF.

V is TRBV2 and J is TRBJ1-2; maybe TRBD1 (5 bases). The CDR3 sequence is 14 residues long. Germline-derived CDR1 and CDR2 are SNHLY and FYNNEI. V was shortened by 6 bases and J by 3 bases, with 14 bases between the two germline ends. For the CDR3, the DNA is TGTGCCAGCAGGAAGGAGACAGCACACTATGGCTACACCTTC. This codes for CASRKETAHYGYTF.

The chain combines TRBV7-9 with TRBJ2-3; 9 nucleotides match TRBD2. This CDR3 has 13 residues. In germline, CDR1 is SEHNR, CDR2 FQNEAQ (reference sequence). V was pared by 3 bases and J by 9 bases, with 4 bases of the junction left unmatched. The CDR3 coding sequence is TGTGCCAGCAGCTTTAGCGGGAGAGGAACGCAGTATTTT. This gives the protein CASSFSGRGTQYF.

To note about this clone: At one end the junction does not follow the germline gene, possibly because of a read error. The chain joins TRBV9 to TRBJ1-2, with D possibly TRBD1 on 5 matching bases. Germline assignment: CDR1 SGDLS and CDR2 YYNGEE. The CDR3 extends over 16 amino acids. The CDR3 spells CASRSTGTTYTDGYTF. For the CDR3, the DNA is TGTGCCAGCAGATCTACAGGCACTACTTATACTGATGGGTACACCTTC.

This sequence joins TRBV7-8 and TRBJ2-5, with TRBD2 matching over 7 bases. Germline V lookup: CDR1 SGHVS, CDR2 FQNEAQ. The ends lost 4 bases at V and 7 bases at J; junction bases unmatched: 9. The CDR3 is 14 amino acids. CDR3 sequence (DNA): TGTGCCAGCAGCTCAGGCCGATGGGAGGGGACCCAGTACTTC. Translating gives CASSSGRWEGTQYF.

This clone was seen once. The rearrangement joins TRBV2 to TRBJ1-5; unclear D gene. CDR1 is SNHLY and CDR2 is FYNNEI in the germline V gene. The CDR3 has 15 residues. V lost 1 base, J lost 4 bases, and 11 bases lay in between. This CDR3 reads CASSEGQTQNQPQHF. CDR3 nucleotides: TGTGCCAGCAGTGAAGGGCAAACACAGAATCAGCCCCAGCATTTT.